This entry lists 10 T cell receptor beta chains sequenced from one sample in a study of T-cell memory formation after mild COVID-19. TCRdb reanalysed the 5' RACE reads using MiXCR and keeps one entry per CDR3 protein. Of around 340,000 distinct CDR3 sequences detected, more than 15% appear once; the ten largest clones hold 20% to 25%. The sequencing input was PBMCs or a T cell subset sorted from them (not recorded which). These receptors originate from a man aged 18 to 29 who had mild COVID-19 (a few samples of this study predate the infection). Cell type and time point are not known.

This clonotype was recorded a few times. The rearrangement links TRBV19 to TRBJ2-7, with a weak D call TRBD1 (7 bases). The V gene lost 4 bases and the J gene lost 1 base, with 17 bases spanning the gap. The length of the CDR3 is 16 residues. The germline V gene has CDR1 LNHDA and CDR2 SQIVND (reference sequence). The CDR3 sequence: CASSRGGGGASYEQYV. CDR3 coding DNA: TGTGCCAGTAGTAGGGGAGGAGGGGGCGCATCCTACGAGCAGTACGTC.

The sample holds many counts of this clonotype. The rearrangement uses TRBV27 and TRBJ2-7; the D gene could be TRBD1 or TRBD2 (5 bases each). The V and J ends lost 7 bases and 5 bases respectively, with 12 bases between them. This CDR3 comprises 12 residues. From germline, CDR1 is MNHEY and CDR2 SMNVEV (reference sequence). CDR3 region: CASNFGGNEQYV. Here the CDR3 DNA reads TGTGCCAGCAATTTTGGGGGAAACGAGCAGTACGTC.

This clonotype was counted at least ten times. The chain carries TRBV9 and TRBJ2-1; D might be TRBD1 (5 bases). Germline CDR1 and CDR2: SGDLS and YYNGEE. CDR3 length equals 14 residues. V was clipped by 3 bases and J by 9 bases, with 16 bases between them. In nucleotides, the CDR3 is TGTGCCAGCAGCGAGGGGTTCAGGGTTGGTGAGCAGTTCTTC. It encodes CASSEGFRVGEQFF. Drawing the rest from reference TRBV9 and TRBJ2-1, the complete variable domain is DSGVTQTPKHLITATGQRVTLRCSPRSGDLSVYWYQQSLDQGLQFLIQYYNGEERAKGNILERFSAQQFPDLHSELNLSSLELGDSALYFCASSEGFRVGEQFFGPGTRLTVL.

In its sample, this clonotype was seen a few times. The chain joins TRBV6-2 or TRBV6-3 to TRBJ1-1, with 10 bases identical to TRBD1. Germline values: CDR1 MNHEY, CDR2 SVGEGT. CDR3 length: 17 amino acids. With V trimmed by 7 bases and J by 1 base, 12 bases remained unmatched. The CDR3 loop reads CASTRDRGHLGNTEAFF. The CDR3 DNA reads TGTGCCAGCACCAGGGACAGGGGCCACCTAGGGAACACTGAAGCTTTCTTT.

The CDR3 bases are TGTGCCAGCAGCTTATCGGCAGGCAATCAGCCCCAGCATTTT. Translating gives CASSLSAGNQPQHF. The gene calls are TRBV11-2 and TRBJ1-5; D unresolved. Germline CDR1 is SGHAT and CDR2 is FQNNGV. V was clipped by 2 bases and J by 2 bases, with 7 bases between them. This CDR3 has 14 amino acids.

This clonotype has just one count. This chain links TRBV5-1 with TRBJ1-1; D is unresolved. This CDR3 has 14 amino acids. Germline V CDR1 and CDR2: SGHRS, YFSETQ. V lost 6 bases, J lost 0 bases, and 12 bases lay in between. The CDR3 DNA reads as TGCGCCAGCACCCCGACGGAGATGAACACTGAAGCTTTCTTT. This codes for CASTPTEMNTEAFF.

This clonotype was found a few times. This rearrangement joins TRBV6-1 to TRBJ1-5; D remains ambiguous. Germline V lookup: CDR1 MNHNS, CDR2 SASEGT. The CDR3 is made up of 15 amino acids. Trimming pared 7 bases from V and 0 bases from J, leaving 13 bases between. The CDR3 region is CASIWTADSNQPQHF. CDR3 in DNA: TGTGCCAGCATTTGGACGGCTGATAGCAATCAGCCCCAGCATTTT.

There are a few counts of this clonotype. This chain uses TRBV6-2 or TRBV6-3 with TRBJ2-2; no definite D call. This CDR3 is 11 amino acids long. The V end was cut by 6 bases, the J end by 7 bases, with 6 bases between. In germline, CDR1 is MNHEY, CDR2 SVGEGT. The CDR3 DNA follows: TGTGCCAGCAGCCGATACGGGGAGCTGTTTTTT. This codes for CASSRYGELFF.

The chain links TRBV5-8 to TRBJ2-3, with 11 bases that match TRBD2. The CDR3 is 17 amino acids. V was clipped by 4 bases and J by 5 bases; unmatched bases: 12. Germline V gene sequence: CDR1 SGHTS, CDR2 YDEGEE. DNA for the CDR3: TGTGCCAGCAGCCTCGGACTAGCGGGTCTGGCGGGAGATACGCAGTATTTT. It translates to CASSLGLAGLAGDTQYF.

CDR3 residues: CASSGTGTAYEQYF. The CDR3 DNA reads as TGTGCCAGTAGTGGCACCGGGACAGCCTACGAGCAGTACTTC. The chain carries TRBV19 and TRBJ2-7; the match to TRBD1 covers 7 bases. This CDR3 is 14 amino acids long. Per germline, CDR1 LNHDA and CDR2 SQIVND (reference sequence). Trimming cost V 5 bases and J 2 bases; bases outside gene matches: 6.